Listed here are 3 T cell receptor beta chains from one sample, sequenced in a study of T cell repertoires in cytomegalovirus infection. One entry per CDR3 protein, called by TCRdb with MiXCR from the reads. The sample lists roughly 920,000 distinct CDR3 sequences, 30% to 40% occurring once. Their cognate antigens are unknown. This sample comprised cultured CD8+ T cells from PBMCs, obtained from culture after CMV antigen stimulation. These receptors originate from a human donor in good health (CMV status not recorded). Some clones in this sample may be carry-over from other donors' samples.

CDR3 protein: CASSPFSGTTDTQYF. The CDR3 DNA reads as TGTGCCAGCAGCCCATTTAGCGGAACCACAGATACGCAGTATTTT. The V and J genes are TRBV7-2 and TRBJ2-3, with TRBD2 as a possible D gene (6 bases). This CDR3 has 15 amino acids. V was shortened by 5 bases and J by 2 bases, with 14 bases between the two germline ends. CDR1 is SGHTA and CDR2 is FQGNSA in the germline V gene.

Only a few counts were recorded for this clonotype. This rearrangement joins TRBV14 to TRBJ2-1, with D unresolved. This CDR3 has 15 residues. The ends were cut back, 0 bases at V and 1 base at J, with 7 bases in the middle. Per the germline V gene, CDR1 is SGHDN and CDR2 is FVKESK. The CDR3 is CASSQDMGSYNEQFF. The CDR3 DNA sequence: TGTGCCAGCAGCCAAGATATGGGGTCCTACAATGAGCAGTTCTTC.

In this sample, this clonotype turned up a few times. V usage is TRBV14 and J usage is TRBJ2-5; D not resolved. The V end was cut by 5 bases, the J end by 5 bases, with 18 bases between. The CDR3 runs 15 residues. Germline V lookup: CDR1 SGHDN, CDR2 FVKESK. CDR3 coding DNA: TGTGCCAGCAGCAAAGGGTTTGGAGAATTGGAGACCCAGTACTTC. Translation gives CASSKGFGELETQYF.